This T cell receptor beta chain was sequenced in a study of Graves' ophthalmopathy and Graves' hyperthyroidism (dated by TCRdb to 2016 to 2019). For context, the study as a whole: Peripheral blood samples were taken at the time of initial diagnosis, before any treatment was given. In total, 135 blood samples were TCR-sequenced: 43 ophthalmopathy, over 70 hyperthyroidism and some 17 hyperthyroidism-to-ophthalmopathy patients. To explore V-J signatures that separate ophthalmopathy from hyperthyroidism, a discovery set of more than 95 patients was enrolled, consisting of 43 with ophthalmopathy and around 57 with stable hyperthyroidism. In six or seven hyperthyroidism patients, the T-cell repertoires found in thyroid tissue were compared with those found in blood. The study used signatures of the TCR beta repertoire to tell Graves' ophthalmopathy apart from Graves' hyperthyroidism and to predict which patients would progress to ophthalmopathy. An independent validation cohort comprised 18 hyperthyroidism patients and 15 to 17 patients who later progressed from hyperthyroidism to ophthalmopathy. Following sampling, methimazole starting at 30 mg daily was administered to hyperthyroidism patients, and high-dose intravenous methylprednisolone was administered to ophthalmopathy patients.

This clonotype was seen ten or more times. Its antigen has not been determined. The input lacks base qualities; no much larger clone sits a single base away. General study outcomes and caveats: Ophthalmopathy was separated from stable hyperthyroidism by the 13-signature model with about 90% sensitivity and about 81% specificity in cross-validation and with 80%/75% in the test set. Sample size was not statistically predetermined, and group allocation was not concealed from the investigators. Most expanded thyroid clonotypes with frequency above 0.001 were also detected in blood, suggesting blood repertoires may reflect the thyroid immune response. In validation, the model predicted ophthalmopathy progression with 70.59% sensitivity and roughly 78% specificity; eleven to twelve predicted patients were CT-confirmed with GO in a median of roughly 6.8 months.

TCR beta CDR3 regions were amplified from RNA transcripts for repertoire sequencing. The first round of RT-PCR was done with HTBI primers and the Qiagen OneStep RT-PCR kit, and was followed by a second round of multiplex PCR, then size selection and purification. Sequencing of the libraries was carried out on an Illumina HiSeq2000 in paired-end mode with 100 bp reads. As for the original processing: Reads were processed with SOAPnuke, discarding reads with adapters, uncalled bases, mean Phred below 15, or no exact constant-primer or identifier match. COPE v1.2.5 was used to merge high-quality paired reads. Each unique nucleotide sequence was defined as a clonotype, and clonotypes were aligned to IMGT TRB V, D and J references with MiTCR v1.1. Analysis was restricted to V-J combinations with a frequency above 0.0001, which covered about 99% of repertoires. A TCR clonal expansion and chaos score per V-J combination was defined as the ratio of F50 clonal expansion to chaos observed in the TCRdist matrix. Welch's t-statistics and random forest were used to reduce features to over ten V-J combinations, which were fed into a naive Bayes classifier. The Morisita-Horn index was used to measure how similar the thyroid and blood repertoires were. TCRdb took the public reads, trimmed them with fastp at Q25, ran MiXCR for clone calling and kept in-frame beta chains. Every CDR3 protein is listed once, alongside the most common genes and DNA of its rows. TCRdb assigned the V and J calls; the authors' analysis was not used. For this sample the table gives about 740,000 distinct CDR3 sequences, of which roughly two fifths were detected only once. The ten largest clones take up approximately 43% of the sample.

Ophthalmopathy patients were characterized by moderately to severely active disease, a Clinical Activity Score of at least 3, a NOSPECS grade of at least 4, and a disease duration under 3 months. Patients with other autoimmune diseases, uncontrolled infections, pregnancy or lactation were excluded. Diagnosis relied on clinical symptoms, serum thyroxine, TRAb, thyroid ultrasound and orbital computed tomography. Ficoll-Paque density gradient centrifugation was used to isolate PBMCs from approximately 11 ml of fresh peripheral blood. Trizol reagent was used to extract the total RNA, and its quality was then checked on an Agilent 2100 Bioanalyzer. The CDR3, cysteine through phenylalanine, is 13 amino acids long. The CDR3 DNA has 39 bases and is translated from base 1. After removal of 1 base from V and 3 bases from J, the junction retains 3 bases not matched to a gene. CDR1 and CDR2 are read off the germline V gene (reference sequence) as DFQATT and SNEGSKA.

The sample consisted of peripheral blood. The source of this sequence is an adult man with Graves' ophthalmopathy. The chain links TRBV20-1 with TRBJ2-7; TRBD2 matches 7 bases in the middle. CDR3 reads: CSARATSSYEQYF. The DNA sequence reads TGCAGTGCTAGAGCGACTAGCAGCTACGAGCAGTACTTC.